This entry describes one T cell receptor (beta chain). This clonotype was picked up many times. This receptor's antigen is unknown. The sample holds no much larger clone one base away, and base qualities are not on file. Libraries of naive CD8 T cells were built from around 20,000 to 990,000 sorted cells, with 10%, 30% or 50% of the purified RNA used. Naive CD8 T cells, defined as CD8+CD4-CCR7+CD45RA+, were FACS-sorted into RLT Plus buffer on a BD FACSAria II. To test detection sensitivity, Jurkat RNA equivalent to roughly nine TCR copies was spiked into samples of roughly 18,000-1,000,000 naive CD8 T cells. CD8 T cells were enriched using RosetteSep CD8+ T Cell Enrichment Cocktail and Ficoll-Paque, and the enriched cells then underwent ACK red cell lysis. This record belongs to a study of molecular identifiers for immune sequencing clone quantification (dated by TCRdb to the late 2010s). Concerning the study at large: In a replicate experiment, RNA from roughly 21,000 or 96,000 naive CD8 T cells was split into five aliquots, four of which were sequenced. This methods study benchmarked molecular-identifier clustering-based TCR repertoire sequencing (MIDCIRS) and TCR RNA copy counting, using CD8 T cells to do so. What the research found in general, with its limitations: In CMV-specific effector cells, over 98% of molecules were held by clones above 20 RNA copies, whereas under 1% of molecules were held by such clones in naive cells. The naive libraries included spiked-in Jurkat TCR RNA (around 10 copies' worth), and this RNA is not part of the donor repertoire. Spiked-in Jurkat TCR RNA equal to a single cell's worth was reported to be detectable even within 1,100,000 naive CD8 T cells. When barcode sub-clustering was not used, chimeric consensus sequences inflated TCR diversity, with chimeras reaching as high as 47%. Modeling indicated about 3 TCR RNA copies recovered per cell, compared with 9.5 to 10 by digital PCR, which implies a capture efficiency of 25% to 35%. Highly expanded clone sizes could be underestimated because identical TCR molecules may share a barcode.

Trimming accounts for 7 bases at V and 4 bases at J, while the number of junction bases matched to no gene is 5. The germline V gene specifies SGHRS as CDR1 and YFSETQ as CDR2. Counted from cysteine to phenylalanine, this CDR3 has 14 amino acids. Of all the DNA, just the CDR3 is kept, 42 bases in frame from base 1. To prepare the library, PCR was applied. The instrument was a NextSeq 500. Bulk TCR libraries were prepared as previously described, using TCR primers listed in Table S5. Purification of total RNA was performed with the Qiagen AllPrep DNA/RNA kit. Reads from multiple sequencing runs of the same library were pooled before analysis. The study's processing was this. Reads were retained only if the reads had an exact TCR constant sequence, and the retained reads were trimmed to 150 nt and grouped according to their 12-nt molecular barcodes. Reads within each barcode group were sub-clustered using a 15% Levenshtein threshold, and quality-weighted consensus sequences were constructed for each RNA molecule. Non-functional sequences were excluded, and lower-count sequences lying one edit away from another sequence were also excluded. Barcode sub-clusters with fewer than 20% of the maximum read count were removed, based on fitting two negative binomial distributions. The public sequencing data were trimmed at Q25 with fastp and processed into clonotypes with MiXCR by TCRdb, which kept only in-frame beta chains. Each CDR3 protein appears once, grouped with its most common genes and DNA. The V and J calls were not made by the authors but by TCRdb's processing. The sample table holds 85,000 to 130,000 distinct CDR3 sequences, of which around 33% were seen once. Around 4.2% of the sample is taken by the ten largest.

The sequencing input was naive CD8+ T cells from blood, with Jurkat cell RNA spiked in. Sample cell subset or site, as interpreted from the label and publication: FACS-sorted CD8+CD4-CCR7+CD45RA+ naive T cells. This receptor chain uses TRBV5-1 and TRBJ2-2, with 9 junctional bases fitting TRBD1. The TCR sequence derives from a human donor in good health. Some libraries in this study had Jurkat cell RNA spiked in. The CDR3 sequence is CASSGQGGTGELFF. The DNA sequence is as follows: TGCGCCAGCTCGGGACAGGGAGGCACCGGGGAGCTGTTTTTT.